The source of this T cell receptor (beta chain) is a study of cytomegalovirus exposure and HLA in healthy donors. Amplification used 60 Vbeta primers and 13 Jbeta primers. Data came from immunoSEQ multiplex PCR; TCRdb stores just in-frame clones and leaves some out. Recorded here are 130,000 to 150,000 clones; the top ten clones represent around 0.96%. This CDR3 contains 15 residues. Trimming removed 5 bases from V and 3 bases from J; junction bases left unmatched: 2. Germline V gene lookup returns CDR1 LNHNV and CDR2 YYDKDF (reference sequence). Participants comprised healthy donors of bone marrow. The sequencing sample was made of PBMCs. The chain recombines TRBV15 with TRBJ2-1; 12 bases are shared with TRBD2. This TCR was sampled from a male donor in good health and CMV-seronegative. CDR3 DNA sequence: TGTGCCACCAGCGAGACTAGCGGGAGCTACAATGAGCAGTTCTTC. Translated: CATSETSGSYNEQFF.